The 7 T cell receptor beta chains given below trace back to one sample, sequenced in a study of cytomegalovirus exposure and HLA in healthy donors. PCR primers comprised 60 Vbeta and 13 Jbeta primers. The method was immunoSEQ multiplex PCR; TCRdb's version includes in-frame clones alone and lacks a portion of them. The data hold some 150,000 clones, with about 76% observed a single time. Specimen: PBMCs. The receptors were sampled from a man younger than 45 in good health and CMV-seropositive.

The chain combines TRBV11-2 with TRBJ2-7; 13 bases are shared with TRBD2. This CDR3 spans 15 amino acids. The junction had 2 bases not matched to a gene; V was cut back by 1 base and J by 5 bases. CDR1 is SGHAT and CDR2 is FQNNGV in the germline V gene. Here the CDR3 reads CASSLGGLAGDEQYF. CDR3 sequence (DNA): TGTGCCAGCAGCTTAGGTGGACTAGCGGGGGACGAGCAGTACTTC.

V usage is TRBV4-2 and J usage is TRBJ2-5; D is possibly TRBD2 (7 bases). The germline V gene has CDR1 LGHNA and CDR2 YNFKEQ. V lost 0 bases and J 2 bases, leaving 16 bases between the germline ends. This CDR3 is 17 amino acids long. The CDR3 DNA reads as TGTGCCAGCAGCCAAGAAGGGACGGGGGGACATCAAGAGACCCAGTACTTC. Translating it yields CASSQEGTGGHQETQYF.

This sequence joins TRBV2 and TRBJ1-2; D gene uncertain. V dropped 5 bases and J dropped 5 bases, with 18 bases sitting between them. The germline V gene has CDR1 SNHLY and CDR2 FYNNEI. This CDR3 is built from 15 residues. CDR3 region: CASSREWEQLYGYTF. The CDR3, as DNA: TGTGCCAGCAGTCGGGAGTGGGAACAACTTTATGGCTACACCTTC. The entire variable domain, with the rest obtained from reference TRBV2 and TRBJ1-2, is as follows: EPEVTQTPSHQVTQMGQEVILRCVPISNHLYFYWYRQILGQKVEFLVSFYNNEISEKSEIFDDQFSVERPDGSNFTLKIRSTKLEDSAMYFCASSREWEQLYGYTFGSGTRLTVV.

The chain couples TRBV5-1 to TRBJ1-1, with D unclear. This CDR3 has 15 amino acids. V lost 0 bases to trimming and J lost 2 bases, with 11 bases between them. Germline CDR1 SGHRS, CDR2 YFSETQ. The DNA of the CDR3 is TGCGCCAGCAGCTTGGCCGCGCGGATAAACACTGAAGCTTTCTTT. Residues: CASSLAARINTEAFF. The full variable domain, its missing parts supplied by reference TRBV5-1 and TRBJ1-1, is KAGVTQTPRYLIKTRGQQVTLSCSPISGHRSVSWYQQTPGQGLQFLFEYFSETQRNKGNFPGRFSGRQFSNSRSEMNVSTLELGDSALYLCASSLAARINTEAFFGQGTRLTVV.

This clone was detected a few times. This sequence joins TRBV10-3 and TRBJ2-1; 11 bases are shared with TRBD2. This CDR3 is 16 amino acids long. V shed 1 base and J 5 bases; nucleotides not matched to a gene: 4. The germline CDR1 and CDR2 sequences are ENHRY and SYGVKD. The DNA for the CDR3 is TGTGCCATCAGTGAGTACCTGACTAGCGGGGACAATGAGCAGTTCTTC. Translating gives CAISEYLTSGDNEQFF.

The rearrangement joins TRBV19 to TRBJ1-3; the D is unclear. CDR1 is LNHDA, CDR2 SQIVND, per germline (reference sequence). With 6 bases removed from V and 0 bases from J, the gap between germline ends came to 9 bases. This CDR3 is 14 amino acids long. CDR3 residues: CASSSILSGNTIYF. CDR3 nucleotide sequence: TGTGCCAGTAGCTCAATACTCTCTGGAAACACCATATATTTT.

The chain joins TRBV5-5 to TRBJ2-3; D is uncertain. This CDR3 region has 15 residues. Trimming removed 0 bases from V and 5 bases from J, with 13 bases in between. Germline CDR1 reads SGHKS; CDR2 reads YYEKEE (reference sequence). The DNA for the CDR3 is TGTGCCAGCAGCTTGGGAGGTAATTCGGGAGATACGCAGTATTTT. Its protein product is CASSLGGNSGDTQYF.